This T cell receptor (beta chain) derives from a study of blood T cell repertoires in COVID-19. Study at large: Material from acute and convalescent COVID-19 was sourced from the United States, Italy and Spain. Sources were T cells, B-cell-depleted T cells, or PBMCs; the material itself was cDNA or gDNA.

Under the authors' procedure: How many nucleated cells were present was estimated from reference gene primer amplification. The assay was immunoSEQ multiplex PCR, and TCRdb's table has in-frame clones only and misses some. D and trimming come from the DNA, and the V and J calls and clone size come from that table. The table shows approximately 65,000 clones, with 80% to 90% occurring only once. The CDR3 runs 15 residues. CDR1 is SNHLY and CDR2 is FYNNEI in the germline V gene. The V and J ends lost 4 bases and 7 bases, in that order; junction bases with no gene match: 9. The study assigned cohorts using participant-reported clinical history.

The sequence was obtained from a woman aged 35 to 49 with acute COVID-19. Input material: PBMCs or T cells enriched from blood (not recorded which). The chain carries TRBV2 and TRBJ1-4; TRBD1 aligns across 7 bases. The CDR3, as DNA: TGTGCCAGCAGTGGGCAGGACAGGAGGGTTGAAAAACTGTTTTTT. This translates into CASSGQDRRVEKLFF. Combining the CDR3 with reference TRBV2 and TRBJ1-4 gives the whole variable domain EPEVTQTPSHQVTQMGQEVILRCVPISNHLYFYWYRQILGQKVEFLVSFYNNEISEKSEIFDDQFSVERPDGSNFTLKIRSTKLEDSAMYFCASSGQDRRVEKLFFGSGTQLSVL.